A single T cell receptor (beta chain) is shown here with its context. V shed 5 bases and J 7 bases; nucleotides not matched to a gene: 9. CDR1 MNHEY and CDR2 SMNVEV come from the germline V gene (reference sequence). The CDR3 consists of 14 residues. This record belongs to a study of OX40 agonist ivuxolimab in advanced cancers. Repertoires were generated with immunoSEQ multiplex PCR, while TCRdb's copy carries only in-frame clones and drops some. Among more than 80,000 clones, 94% were seen once, and the ten largest hold around 2.8%. This sequence originates from an adult with an advanced solid tumor such as melanoma, head and neck, liver or kidney cancer. V is TRBV27 and J is TRBJ1-2; TRBD1 agrees at 8 bases. The sample here was CD4+ or CD8+ T cells sorted from blood, taken in a trial of the OX40 agonist ivuxolimab. CDR3 in amino acids: CASSPGQGLGGYTF. CDR3 nucleotide sequence: TGTGCCAGCAGTCCCGGACAGGGCCTGGGTGGCTACACCTTC.